Listed here are 22 T cell receptor beta chains from one sample, sequenced in a study of T cells in Graves' hyperthyroidism and ophthalmopathy. The TCR beta CDR3 regions underwent amplification using RNA transcripts as the source. RT-PCR in the first round (using the HTBI primer set) targeted the TCR CDR3. TCRdb ran MiXCR on the multiplex PCR reads and lists one entry per CDR3 protein. The table lists about 160,000 distinct CDR3 sequences, around 8.9% of them singletons, with over 20% in the top ten. Sequencing was done on a sample of blood. All receptors derive from a woman younger than 35 with Graves' hyperthyroidism that later progressed to Graves' ophthalmopathy.

This clonotype appeared many times. CDR3 protein: CASSRQGTNTEAFF. In nucleotides, the CDR3 is TGTGCCAGCAGCCGACAGGGGACGAACACTGAAGCTTTCTTT. The chain uses TRBV27 and TRBJ1-1, with TRBD1 identical over 8 bases. Germline assignment: CDR1 MNHEY and CDR2 SMNVEV (reference sequence). CDR3 size: 14 residues. V was pared by 6 bases and J by 1 base, with 4 bases of the junction left unmatched.

This clonotype was seen once. This rearrangement joins TRBV28 to TRBJ2-7, with D perhaps matching TRBD1 (6 bases). Trimming shortened V by 11 bases and J by 6 bases, and 20 bases separated the two germline ends. CDR1 MDHEN and CDR2 SYDVKM come from the germline V gene. This CDR3 is 13 amino acids long. The CDR3 bases are TGTGCCGACAGTTCGACAGGAGGTTTCGAGCAGTACTTC. It yields the protein CADSSTGGFEQYF.

This clonotype was counted many times. V gene TRBV12-3 or TRBV12-4 combines with J gene TRBJ1-2; D may be TRBD1 (6 bases). CDR3 length: 15 residues. Trimming removed 6 bases from V and 5 bases from J, with 19 bases in between. The CDR3 protein is CASSSLGGPYYGYTF. The CDR3 bases are TGTGCCAGCAGCTCGCTGGGGGGCCCCTATTATGGCTACACCTTC.

This clonotype was seen many times. The chain carries TRBV20-1 and TRBJ2-7; D is possibly TRBD1 or TRBD2 (5 bases each). Germline V gene data show CDR1 as DFQATT and CDR2 as SNEGSKA (reference sequence). V was pared by 0 bases and J by 3 bases, with 18 bases between. The CDR3 spans 16 residues. For the CDR3, the DNA is TGCAGTGCTAGAGATTTGGGGGTCGGCGGAATCTACGAGCAGTACTTC. It codes for CSARDLGVGGIYEQYF.

This clonotype was seen many times. The V gene is TRBV24-1, the J gene TRBJ1-3, with TRBD1 as a possible D gene (5 bases). The germline V and J ends were trimmed by 3 bases and 7 bases, with 12 bases remaining between them. The CDR3 contains 14 residues. Germline V gives CDR1 KGHDR, CDR2 SFDVKD. The DNA for the CDR3 is TGTGCCACCAGTGATCAGACAGATGGCAACACCATATATTTT. Its translation is CATSDQTDGNTIYF.

This clonotype appeared many times. The V gene is TRBV28, the J gene TRBJ1-3; D ambiguous. Germline V gene lookup returns CDR1 MDHEN and CDR2 SYDVKM. Trimming removed 8 bases at V and 4 bases at J, with 12 bases between. The CDR3 loop spans 13 amino acids. CDR3 sequence (DNA): TGTGCCAGCGCCGGGATCGGGGGAAACACCATATATTTT. This sequence encodes CASAGIGGNTIYF.

This clonotype was counted many times. The V and J genes are TRBV28 and TRBJ2-7; the match to TRBD1 covers 7 bases. The CDR3 is 14 amino acids. From germline, CDR1 is MDHEN and CDR2 SYDVKM. Trimming cost V 3 bases and J 4 bases; bases outside gene matches: 6. The CDR3 spells CASSFPQGLYEQYF. CDR3 sequence (DNA): TGTGCCAGCAGTTTCCCACAGGGGCTGTACGAGCAGTACTTC.

This clonotype was recorded at least ten times. The chain combines TRBV7-2 with TRBJ2-3, with D maybe TRBD2 (6 bases). Germline CDR1 SGHTA, CDR2 FQGNSA. With 5 bases removed from V and 1 base from J, the gap between germline ends came to 13 bases. The CDR3 has 15 residues. The CDR3 nucleotides read TGTGCCAGCAGCATAGGCGGGGCCCGCACAGATACGCAGTATTTT. It encodes CASSIGGARTDTQYF.

There are many counts of this clonotype. The rearrangement uses TRBV7-2 and TRBJ1-2; the D is unclear. Germline CDR1 reads SGHTA; CDR2 reads FQGNSA. This CDR3 region has 14 residues. Trimming took off 1 base at V and 8 bases at J, with 14 bases between the two ends. The CDR3 spells CASSLDAAPGGYTF. In DNA, the CDR3 is TGTGCCAGCAGCTTAGATGCAGCCCCCGGAGGCTACACCTTC. The full variable domain, rest sourced from reference TRBV7-2 and TRBJ1-2, is GAGVSQSPSNKVTEKGKDVELRCDPISGHTALYWYRQSLGQGLEFLIYFQGNSAPDKSGLPSDRFSAERTGGSVSTLTIQRTQQEDSAVYLCASSLDAAPGGYTFGSGTRLTVV.

This clonotype was seen at least ten times. This rearrangement joins TRBV6-1 to TRBJ2-1, with 8 bases matching TRBD2. Looked up from germline, CDR1 is MNHNS and CDR2 is SASEGT. The CDR3 runs to 15 residues. Trimming at V came to 2 bases and at J to 6 bases, leaving 6 bases not matched to a gene. The CDR3 protein is CASSETGTRLNEQFF. DNA for the CDR3: TGTGCCAGCAGTGAAACCGGGACTAGACTCAATGAGCAGTTCTTC.

This chain connects TRBV9 to TRBJ2-7; the match to TRBD2 covers 8 bases. This CDR3 has 16 residues. Germline CDR1 SGDLS, CDR2 YYNGEE. The junction had 5 bases not matched to a gene; V was cut back by 0 bases and J by 0 bases. CDR3 residues: CASSVEAGGPSYEQYF. Written as DNA, the CDR3 is TGTGCCAGCAGCGTAGAGGCGGGAGGACCCTCCTACGAGCAGTACTTC.

This clonotype was picked up a small number of times. The chain couples TRBV3-1 to TRBJ2-1; D may be TRBD2 (5 bases). This CDR3 region has 11 residues. The V gene's germline CDR1 is LGHDT and CDR2 YNNKEL (reference sequence). V was pared by 0 bases and J by 15 bases, with 9 bases between. This chain's CDR3 is CASSQEGGPFF. The CDR3 DNA sequence: TGTGCCAGCAGCCAAGAAGGAGGTCCGTTCTTC.

This clonotype was observed many times. The chain recombines TRBV30 with TRBJ2-1; 9 bases match TRBD1. The CDR3 length is 16 residues. After removal of 2 bases from V and 8 bases from J, the junction contained 13 bases not matched to a gene. Germline assignment: CDR1 GTSNPN and CDR2 SVGIG (reference sequence). This CDR3 is CAWSSPLGTGYHEQFF. The CDR3 DNA reads TGTGCCTGGAGTTCCCCCCTAGGGACAGGGTACCATGAGCAGTTCTTC.

At least ten counts were recorded for this clonotype. This rearrangement joins TRBV27 to TRBJ1-1; D is uncertain. CDR1 and CDR2 from the germline V gene are MNHEY and SMNVEV (reference sequence). CDR3 length: 14 amino acids. With 6 bases removed from V and 1 base from J, the gap between germline ends came to 12 bases. DNA for the CDR3: TGTGCCAGCAGCTACGGCCGGTGGAACACTGAAGCTTTCTTT. Its protein product is CASSYGRWNTEAFF.

This clonotype was seen repeatedly, ten times or more. This rearrangement joins TRBV6-1 to TRBJ2-7, with TRBD1 matching 7 bases. The V and J ends lost 6 bases and 1 base, in that order; junction bases with no gene match: 3. Germline values: CDR1 MNHNS, CDR2 SASEGT. The CDR3 spans 13 residues. The CDR3 is CASRRQGSYEQYF. The CDR3 coding sequence is TGTGCCAGCAGGCGACAGGGATCCTACGAGCAGTACTTC.

This clonotype was counted ten times or more. V usage is TRBV28 and J usage is TRBJ2-1, with TRBD2 matching over 12 bases. V lost 3 bases, J lost 9 bases, and 9 bases stayed unmatched. CDR3 size: 16 residues. Germline CDR1 and CDR2: MDHEN and SYDVKM. The DNA of the CDR3 is TGTGCCAGCAGTTTCCTCCTAGCGGGAGGGACGGGTGAGCAGTTCTTC. Protein sequence: CASSFLLAGGTGEQFF.

The chain recombines TRBV27 with TRBJ2-2; D remains ambiguous. CDR3 length equals 15 residues. Germline-derived CDR1 and CDR2 are MNHEY and SMNVEV (reference sequence). V was trimmed by 2 bases and J by 9 bases, leaving 16 bases between them. DNA for the CDR3: TGTGCCAGCAGTTTAAATTTTAATCAGGACCGGGAGCTGTTTTTT. Its translation is CASSLNFNQDRELFF.

This clonotype occurred many times. The V call is TRBV10-3, the J call TRBJ1-1; unclear D gene. CDR3 length equals 12 residues. Germline V CDR1 and CDR2: ENHRY, SYGVKD. Trimming took 10 bases from V and 6 from J, leaving 15 bases between them. In DNA form, the CDR3 reads TGTGCCAACTCCCCACGCGGCTCTGAAGCTTTCTTT. It specifies CANSPRGSEAFF.

This clonotype was recorded many times. V usage is TRBV5-1 and J usage is TRBJ1-1; D is unclear. This CDR3 has 14 residues. Germline-derived CDR1 and CDR2 are SGHRS and YFSETQ. V lost 0 bases and J 4 bases, leaving 10 bases between the germline ends. CDR3 nucleotides: TGCGCCAGCAGCTTGGGAGGTGAGGGCACTGAAGCTTTCTTT. Protein product: CASSLGGEGTEAFF. The full variable domain, rest sourced from reference TRBV5-1 and TRBJ1-1, is KAGVTQTPRYLIKTRGQQVTLSCSPISGHRSVSWYQQTPGQGLQFLFEYFSETQRNKGNFPGRFSGRQFSNSRSEMNVSTLELGDSALYLCASSLGGEGTEAFFGQGTRLTVV.

This sequence joins TRBV12-3 or TRBV12-4 and TRBJ2-1, with D hard to call. Trimming removed 1 base at V and 8 bases at J, with 18 bases between. The CDR3 contains 16 residues. The CDR3 reads CASSLGSVSLLDEQFF. The CDR3 coding sequence is TGTGCCAGCAGTTTAGGCTCGGTGTCCCTCTTGGATGAGCAGTTCTTC.

This clonotype was seen repeatedly, ten times or more. The chain carries TRBV5-8 and TRBJ2-3; D is undetermined. V lost 4 bases, J lost 9 bases, and 21 bases lay in between. This CDR3 has 15 amino acids. Germline assignment: CDR1 SGHTS and CDR2 YDEGEE. CDR3 sequence reads: CASSLFVGPQRTQYF. CDR3 nucleotide sequence: TGTGCCAGCAGCCTATTTGTTGGGCCCCAGAGGACGCAGTATTTT.

This clonotype was seen repeatedly, ten times or more. The chain couples TRBV20-1 to TRBJ1-6; tentatively, D is TRBD1 (6 bases). The V end lost 3 bases, the J end lost 8 bases, and 11 bases lay between the germline ends. CDR3 length equals 13 residues. In germline, CDR1 is DFQATT, CDR2 SNEGSKA (reference sequence). CDR3 protein: CSARRDTDSPLHF. CDR3 in DNA: TGCAGTGCTAGGAGGGACACGGATTCACCCCTCCACTTT.